Following are 14 T cell receptor beta chains from one sample sequenced in a study of cytomegalovirus exposure and HLA in healthy donors. 60 Vbeta and 13 Jbeta primers were used in PCR. The method was immunoSEQ multiplex PCR; TCRdb's version includes in-frame clones alone and lacks a portion of them. The table has 110,000 to 150,000 clones, approximately 80% seen once; the top ten hold over 2%. Material: PBMCs. The source is a boy aged 2 to 10 in good health and CMV-seronegative.

This chain links TRBV7-9 with TRBJ2-2; no reliable D call. CDR1 and CDR2 (germline): SEHNR, FQNEAQ (reference sequence). The ends were cut back, 4 bases at V and 11 bases at J, with 14 bases in the middle. The CDR3 is 13 residues long. The DNA for the CDR3 is TGTGCCAGCAGCTCCTCTGGGCCCATCGAGCTGTTTTTT. Protein product: CASSSSGPIELFF.

This clone was seen a single time. V and J are TRBV4-2 and TRBJ2-1; 15 bases are shared with TRBD2. The junction had 5 bases not matched to a gene; V was cut back by 5 bases and J by 9 bases. CDR3 length: 15 residues. CDR1 LGHNA and CDR2 YNFKEQ come from the germline V gene. The CDR3, as DNA: TGTGCCAGCAGCGAAGGACTAGCGGGGGGGAGTGAGCAGTTCTTC. It encodes CASSEGLAGGSEQFF.

This sequence joins TRBV29-1 and TRBJ1-3, with D tentatively TRBD1 (5 bases). Per the germline V gene, CDR1 is SQVTM and CDR2 is ANQGSEA. With 2 bases removed from V and 3 bases from J, the gap between germline ends came to 14 bases. The CDR3 contains 15 residues. The CDR3 DNA sequence: TGCAGCGTTGAATCTAAGGGGATAAGTGGAAACACCATATATTTT. Its protein is CSVESKGISGNTIYF.

Only one count was recorded for this clone. The rearrangement uses TRBV5-4 and TRBJ2-3, with D uncertain. Germline V CDR1 and CDR2: SGHNT, YYREEE (reference sequence). The V end was cut by 5 bases, the J end by 2 bases, with 12 bases between. The CDR3 length is 14 residues. CDR3 DNA: TGTGCCAGCAGGAGGCGACCAGACACAGATACGCAGTATTTT. Amino acids: CASRRRPDTDTQYF.

This clone has a single count. The V gene is TRBV6-6, the J gene TRBJ2-7; 13 positions agree with TRBD2. V was clipped by 10 bases and J by 3 bases; unmatched bases: 9. Germline V CDR1 and CDR2: MNHNY, SVGAGI (reference sequence). The CDR3 runs 15 residues. CDR3 sequence (DNA): TGTGCCAACTCGGTAGGACTAGCGGGAGTCTACGAGCAGTACTTC. Encoded protein: CANSVGLAGVYEQYF.

The chain combines TRBV7-6 with TRBJ2-1, with 11 bases fitting TRBD2. Trimming removed 5 bases from V and 6 bases from J; junction bases left unmatched: 12. CDR1 is SGHVS, CDR2 FNYEAQ, per germline. The CDR3 is 17 residues long. CDR3 coding DNA: TGTGCCAGCAGCGCCCGAACCCGACTAGCGGGGATCAATGAGCAGTTCTTC. It encodes CASSARTRLAGINEQFF.

On this clone itself: Germline and junction disagree at one end, which may indicate a read error. Other DNA sequences from this sample encode an identical CDR3 as well. V is TRBV6-5 and J is TRBJ1-1; 10 nucleotides align to TRBD1. In germline, CDR1 is MNHEY, CDR2 SVGAGI. The CDR3 loop spans 16 amino acids. CDR3 sequence reads: CASSLGQGRVNTEAFF. The CDR3 DNA follows: TGTGCCAGCAGTTTGGGACAGGGGAGGGTGAACACCGAAGCTTTCTTT.

This chain links TRBV6-5 with TRBJ1-2; D may be TRBD1 (5 bases). This CDR3 has 13 residues. V lost 6 bases, J lost 2 bases, and 10 bases lay in between. Germline lookup yields CDR1 MNHEY and CDR2 SVGAGI. The CDR3 loop is CASSNRYNYGYTF. The CDR3 DNA sequence: TGTGCCAGCAGCAACAGGTACAACTATGGCTACACCTTC.

The chain recombines TRBV19 with TRBJ2-1; D may be TRBD1 (6 bases). Trimming took off 7 bases at V and 5 bases at J, with 18 bases between the two ends. This CDR3 is 15 amino acids long. In germline, CDR1 is LNHDA, CDR2 SQIVND (reference sequence). Written as DNA, the CDR3 is TGTGCCAGTATTGCCTACAGGGATGGGAACAATGAGCAGTTCTTC. It translates to CASIAYRDGNNEQFF. Full variable domain (missing parts from reference TRBV19 and TRBJ2-1): DGGITQSPKYLFRKEGQNVTLSCEQNLNHDAMYWYRQDPGQGLRLIYYSQIVNDFQKGDIAEGYSVSREKKESFPLTVTSAQKNPTAFYLCASIAYRDGNNEQFFGPGTRLTVL.

The chain links TRBV5-1 to TRBJ1-6, with TRBD1 matching 7 bases. This CDR3 comprises 15 residues. CDR1 SGHRS and CDR2 YFSETQ come from the germline V gene. V lost 0 bases and J lost 6; bases outside the gene matches: 3. CDR3 nucleotides: TGCGCCAGCAGCTTGGCAGGGACAGCTAATTCACCCCTCCACTTT. It codes for CASSLAGTANSPLHF.

The rearrangement joins TRBV7-6 to TRBJ2-5; D might be TRBD2 (5 bases). Trimming took off 5 bases at V and 2 bases at J, with 15 bases between the two ends. Germline values: CDR1 SGHVS, CDR2 FNYEAQ. This CDR3 has 15 amino acids. For the CDR3, the DNA is TGTGCCAGCAGCCCATCCGTTGGGGAGCAAGAGACCCAGTACTTC. It translates to CASSPSVGEQETQYF. The whole variable domain, filled in from reference TRBV7-6 and TRBJ2-5, reads GAGVSQSPRYKVTKRGQDVALRCDPISGHVSLYWYRQALGQGPEFLTYFNYEAQQDKSGLPNDRFSAERPEGSISTLTIQRTEQRDSAMYRCASSPSVGEQETQYFGPGTRLLVL.

CDR3 DNA sequence: TGTGCCAGCAGCGTACCCGGGCTAGCGGATAACACCGGGGAGCTGTTTTTT. Protein: CASSVPGLADNTGELFF. The chain uses TRBV9 and TRBJ2-2, with TRBD2 matching 7 bases. Trimming cost V 1 base and J 2 bases; bases outside gene matches: 8. The V gene's germline CDR1 is SGDLS and CDR2 YYNGEE. CDR3 length: 17 residues.

V usage is TRBV10-1 and J usage is TRBJ2-1; 7 bases fit TRBD1. The CDR3 has 14 amino acids. The germline V gene encodes CDR1 WNHNN and CDR2 SYGVQD (reference sequence). The junction had 9 bases not matched to a gene; V was cut back by 4 bases and J by 9 bases. The CDR3 region is CASSATGSWSEQFF. In nucleotides, the CDR3 is TGCGCCAGCAGTGCGACAGGGAGTTGGAGTGAGCAGTTCTTC.

The chain has TRBV5-1 and TRBJ2-3; 9 positions match TRBD2. Germline CDR1 SGHRS, CDR2 YFSETQ. This CDR3 comprises 16 residues. V was pared by 4 bases and J by 3 bases, with 9 bases of the junction left unmatched. The CDR3 coding sequence is TGCGCCAGCAGCGGGCTAGCGGGATTGGGAACAGATACGCAGTATTTT. Translated: CASSGLAGLGTDTQYF.